The table lists the clone carrying this T cell receptor (beta chain) with many counts. Its antigen is unknown. The source of the sample is a study of molecular identifiers for immune sequencing clone quantification. Findings and caveats of the study: The sizes of highly expanded clones could be underestimated when identical TCR molecules share a barcode.

CDR3 length: 13 amino acids. V lost 7 bases and J lost 2; bases outside the gene matches: 4. Generation of bulk TCR libraries relied on previously described methods and listed TCR primers. MiXCR, applied by TCRdb to the PCR reads, yields one record per CDR3 protein. This table has about 640,000 distinct CDR3 sequences, nearly 20% appearing once. Naive CD8 T cells were picked out by sorting for CD8+CD4-CCR7+CD45RA+. The sample consisted of naive CD8+ T cells from blood, with Jurkat cell RNA spiked in. The subset here: FACS-sorted CD8+CD4-CCR7+CD45RA+ naive T cells. This TCR was recovered from a human donor in good health. Some libraries in this study had Jurkat cell RNA spiked in. The chain combines TRBV12-3 or TRBV12-4 with TRBJ2-5, with TRBD1 identical over 7 bases. The CDR3 DNA follows: TGTGCCAGCAAGGGGGCTGGGCAAGAGACCCAGTACTTC. This encodes CASKGAGQETQYF.